Listed below are T cell receptor beta chains from one sample, sequenced in a study of PD-L1 blockade in urothelial cancer. TCRdb's table, derived via immunoSEQ multiplex PCR, lists solely in-frame clones and lacks some. The sample gives just under 65,000 clones, 75% to 85% of which show up once; over 1.5% is in the top ten. The material sequenced was PBMCs, taken around atezolizumab (anti-PD-L1) treatment. These receptors originate from a man in his 70s with urothelial cancer. Each CDR3 is given with its conserved first and last residue. D genes are given only for firm matches. Clone size, where shown, is once, few, many, or a class for clones that have expanded.

j_gene,abundance,v_gene,d_gene,CDR3nt,CDR3aa
TRBJ2-1,few,TRBV18,TRBD1,TGTGCCAGCTCACCACCTCGGACGGATCTGGACAGGGGGACCTACAATGAGCAGTTCTTC,CASSPPRTDLDRGTYNEQFF
TRBJ1-3,-,TRBV6-5,-,TGTGCCAGCAGTTTTACAGGGTCAGGAAACACCATATATTTT,CASSFTGSGNTIYF
TRBJ2-7,-,TRBV6-1,TRBD2,TGTGCCAGCAGTGAAGGGAGCGGGAGGACAAACTTC,CASSEGSGRTNF
TRBJ2-7,-,TRBV19,-,TGTGCCAGTAGTTCTGGGACAAGGGTGGGCGAGCAGTACTTC,CASSSGTRVGEQYF
TRBJ1-5,-,TRBV21-1,-,TGTGCCAGCAGCAATTCGTTTTTGGGACAGGGGGCAAATCAGCCCCAGCATTTT,CASSNSFLGQGANQPQHF
TRBJ2-7,few,TRBV2,TRBD2,TGTGCCAGCAGTGAAAGCGGGGACCTTGGGCTTTGGGGTTCCTACGAGCAGTACTTC,CASSESGDLGLWGSYEQYF